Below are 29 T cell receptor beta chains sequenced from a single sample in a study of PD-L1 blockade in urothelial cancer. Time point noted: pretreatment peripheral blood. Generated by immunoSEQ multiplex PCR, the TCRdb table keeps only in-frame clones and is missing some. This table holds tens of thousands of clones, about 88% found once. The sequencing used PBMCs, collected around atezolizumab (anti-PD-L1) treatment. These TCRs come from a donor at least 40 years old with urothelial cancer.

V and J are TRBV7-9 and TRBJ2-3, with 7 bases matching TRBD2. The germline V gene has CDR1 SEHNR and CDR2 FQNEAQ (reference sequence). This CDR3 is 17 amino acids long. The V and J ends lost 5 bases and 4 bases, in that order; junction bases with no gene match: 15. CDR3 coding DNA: TGTGCCAGCAGCCCGCTAAGGGCCCGGGGGAGGGCAGATACGCAGTATTTT. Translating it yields CASSPLRARGRADTQYF.

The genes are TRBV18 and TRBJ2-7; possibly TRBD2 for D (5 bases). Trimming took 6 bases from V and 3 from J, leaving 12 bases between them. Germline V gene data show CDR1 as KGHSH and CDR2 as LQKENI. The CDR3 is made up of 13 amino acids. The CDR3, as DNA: TGTGCCAGCTCCCCGGAGGTGGACTACGAGCAGTACTTC. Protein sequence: CASSPEVDYEQYF.

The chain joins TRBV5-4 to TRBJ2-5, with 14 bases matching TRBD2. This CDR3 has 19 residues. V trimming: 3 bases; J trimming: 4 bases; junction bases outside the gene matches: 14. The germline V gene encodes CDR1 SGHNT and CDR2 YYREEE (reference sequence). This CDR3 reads CASSSGTSGRLSRGETQYF. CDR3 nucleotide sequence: TGTGCCAGCAGCTCGGGGACTAGCGGGAGACTCAGCCGGGGAGAGACCCAGTACTTC. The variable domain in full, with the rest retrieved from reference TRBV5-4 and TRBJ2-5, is ETGVTQSPTHLIKTRGQQVTLRCSSQSGHNTVSWYQQALGQGPQFIFQYYREEENGRGNFPPRFSGLQFPNYSSELNVNALELDDSALYLCASSSGTSGRLSRGETQYFGPGTRLLVL.

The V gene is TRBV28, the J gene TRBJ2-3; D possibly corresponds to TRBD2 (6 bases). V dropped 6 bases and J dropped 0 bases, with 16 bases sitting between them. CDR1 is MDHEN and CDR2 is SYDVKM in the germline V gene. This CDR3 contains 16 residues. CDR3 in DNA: TGTGCCAGCAGCCTACTTAGCGGCACTAGCACAGATACGCAGTATTTT. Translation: CASSLLSGTSTDTQYF. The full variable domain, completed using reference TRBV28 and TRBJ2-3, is DVKVTQSSRYLVKRTGEKVFLECVQDMDHENMFWYRQDPGLGLRLIYFSYDVKMKEKGDIPEGYSVSREKKERFSLILESASTNQTSMYLCASSLLSGTSTDTQYFGPGTRLTVL.

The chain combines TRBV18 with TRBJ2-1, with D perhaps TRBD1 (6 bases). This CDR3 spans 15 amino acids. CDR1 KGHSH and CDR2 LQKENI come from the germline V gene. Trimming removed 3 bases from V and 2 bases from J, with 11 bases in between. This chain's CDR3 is CASSPRGATYNEQFF. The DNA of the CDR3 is TGTGCCAGCTCACCCAGGGGCGCCACCTACAATGAGCAGTTCTTC.

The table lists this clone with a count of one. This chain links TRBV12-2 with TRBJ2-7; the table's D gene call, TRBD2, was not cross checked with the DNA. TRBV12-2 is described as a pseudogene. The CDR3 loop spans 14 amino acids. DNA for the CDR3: TGTGCAAGTCGCCCGGGACTTACAACCTACGAGCAGTACTTC. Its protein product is CASRPGLTTYEQYF.

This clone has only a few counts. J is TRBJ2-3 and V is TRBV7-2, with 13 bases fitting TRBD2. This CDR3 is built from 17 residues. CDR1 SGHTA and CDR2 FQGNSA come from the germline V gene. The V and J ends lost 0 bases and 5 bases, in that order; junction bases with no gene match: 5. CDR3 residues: CASSLALAGGPGDTQYF. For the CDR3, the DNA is TGTGCCAGCAGCTTAGCACTAGCGGGAGGGCCGGGAGATACGCAGTATTTT.

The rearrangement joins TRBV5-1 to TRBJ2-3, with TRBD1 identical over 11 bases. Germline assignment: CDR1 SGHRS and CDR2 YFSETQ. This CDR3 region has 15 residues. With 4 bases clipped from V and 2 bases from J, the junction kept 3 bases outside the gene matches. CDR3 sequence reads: CASSPGQGVTDTQYF. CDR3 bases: TGCGCCAGCAGCCCGGGACAGGGGGTCACAGATACGCAGTATTTT. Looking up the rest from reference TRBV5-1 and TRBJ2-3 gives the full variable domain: KAGVTQTPRYLIKTRGQQVTLSCSPISGHRSVSWYQQTPGQGLQFLFEYFSETQRNKGNFPGRFSGRQFSNSRSEMNVSTLELGDSALYLCASSPGQGVTDTQYFGPGTRLTVL.

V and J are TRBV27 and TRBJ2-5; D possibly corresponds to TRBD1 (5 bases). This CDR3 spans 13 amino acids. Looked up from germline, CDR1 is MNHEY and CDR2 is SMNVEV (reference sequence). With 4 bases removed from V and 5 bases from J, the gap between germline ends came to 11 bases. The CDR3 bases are TGTGCCAGCAGTTCAGCAGGGTTGGAGACCCAGTACTTC. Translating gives CASSSAGLETQYF.

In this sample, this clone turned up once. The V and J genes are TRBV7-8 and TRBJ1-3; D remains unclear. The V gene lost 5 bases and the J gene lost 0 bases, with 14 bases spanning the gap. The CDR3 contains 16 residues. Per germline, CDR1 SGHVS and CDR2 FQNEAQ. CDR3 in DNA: TGTGCCAGCAGCCCCACCGGTCGTCCCTCTGGAAACACCATATATTTT. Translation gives CASSPTGRPSGNTIYF.

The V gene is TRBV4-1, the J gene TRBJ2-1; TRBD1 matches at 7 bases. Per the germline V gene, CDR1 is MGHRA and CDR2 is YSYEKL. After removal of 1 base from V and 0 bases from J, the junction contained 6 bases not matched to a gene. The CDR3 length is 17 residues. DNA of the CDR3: TGCGCCAGCAGCCAAGCCGGACAGGCGAGCTCCTACAATGAGCAGTTCTTC. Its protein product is CASSQAGQASSYNEQFF.

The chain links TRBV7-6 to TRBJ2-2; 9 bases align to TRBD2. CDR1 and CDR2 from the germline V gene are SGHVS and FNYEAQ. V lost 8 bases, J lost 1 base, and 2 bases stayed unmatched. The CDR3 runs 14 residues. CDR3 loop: CASGREGNTGELFF. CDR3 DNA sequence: TGTGCCAGCGGGCGGGAGGGGAACACCGGGGAGCTGTTTTTT.

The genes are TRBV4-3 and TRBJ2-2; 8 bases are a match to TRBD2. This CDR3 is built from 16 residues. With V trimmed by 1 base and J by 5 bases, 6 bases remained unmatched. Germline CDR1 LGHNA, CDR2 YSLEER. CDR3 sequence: CASSQGAGRGTGELFF. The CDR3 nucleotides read TGCGCCAGCAGCCAAGGGGCCGGGAGGGGTACCGGGGAGCTGTTTTTT.

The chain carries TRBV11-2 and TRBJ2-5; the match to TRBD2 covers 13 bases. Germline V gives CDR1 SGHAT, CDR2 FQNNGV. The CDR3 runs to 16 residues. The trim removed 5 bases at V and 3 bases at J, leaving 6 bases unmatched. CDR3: CASSTGLAGPKETQYF. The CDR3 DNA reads TGTGCCAGCAGCACGGGACTAGCGGGACCCAAAGAGACCCAGTACTTC.

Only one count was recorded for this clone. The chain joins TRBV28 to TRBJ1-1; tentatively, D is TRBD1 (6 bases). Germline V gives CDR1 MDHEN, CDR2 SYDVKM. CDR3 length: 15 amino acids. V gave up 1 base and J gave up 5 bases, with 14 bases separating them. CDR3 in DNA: TGTGCCAGCAGTTTATCCCCTCCAGGGGTTACTGAAGCTTTCTTT. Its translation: CASSLSPPGVTEAFF.

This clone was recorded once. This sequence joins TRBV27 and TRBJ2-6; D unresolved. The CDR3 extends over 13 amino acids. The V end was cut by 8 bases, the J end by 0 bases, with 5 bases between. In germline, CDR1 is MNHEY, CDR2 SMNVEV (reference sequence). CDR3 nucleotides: TGTGCCAGCGGGCGCTCTGGGGCCAACGTCCTGACTTTC. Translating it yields CASGRSGANVLTF.

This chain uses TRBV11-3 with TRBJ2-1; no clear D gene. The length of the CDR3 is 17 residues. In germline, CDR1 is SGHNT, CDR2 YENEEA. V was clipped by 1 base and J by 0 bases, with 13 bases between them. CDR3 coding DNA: TGTGCCAGCAGCTTAGTGGCGGCGCCGGGCTCCTACAATGAGCAGTTCTTC. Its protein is CASSLVAAPGSYNEQFF.

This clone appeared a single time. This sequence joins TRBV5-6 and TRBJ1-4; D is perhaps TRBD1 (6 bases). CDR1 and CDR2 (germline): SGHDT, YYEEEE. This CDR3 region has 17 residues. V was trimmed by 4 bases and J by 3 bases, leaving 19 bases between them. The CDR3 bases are TGTGCCAGCAGCGGAGGGGGAGGGATCGGGTCTAATGAAAAACTGTTTTTT. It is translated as CASSGGGGIGSNEKLFF.

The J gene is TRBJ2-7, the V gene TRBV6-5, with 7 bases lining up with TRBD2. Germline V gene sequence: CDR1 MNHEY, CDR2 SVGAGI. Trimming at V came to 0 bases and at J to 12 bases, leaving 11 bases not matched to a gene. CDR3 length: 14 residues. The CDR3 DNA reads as TGTGCCAGCAGTTACTCGAGGGAGGGCGGCCCGCGGTACTTC. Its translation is CASSYSREGGPRYF.

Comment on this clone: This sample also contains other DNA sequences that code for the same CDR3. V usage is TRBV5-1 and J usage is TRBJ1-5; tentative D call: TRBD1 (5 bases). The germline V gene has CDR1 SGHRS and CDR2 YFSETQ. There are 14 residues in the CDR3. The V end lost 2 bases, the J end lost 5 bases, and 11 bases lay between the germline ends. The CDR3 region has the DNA TGCGCCAGCAGCTTCGGCACGGGGGATCAGCCCCAGCATTTT. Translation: CASSFGTGDQPQHF. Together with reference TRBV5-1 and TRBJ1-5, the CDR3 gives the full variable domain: KAGVTQTPRYLIKTRGQQVTLSCSPISGHRSVSWYQQTPGQGLQFLFEYFSETQRNKGNFPGRFSGRQFSNSRSEMNVSTLELGDSALYLCASSFGTGDQPQHFGDGTRLSIL.

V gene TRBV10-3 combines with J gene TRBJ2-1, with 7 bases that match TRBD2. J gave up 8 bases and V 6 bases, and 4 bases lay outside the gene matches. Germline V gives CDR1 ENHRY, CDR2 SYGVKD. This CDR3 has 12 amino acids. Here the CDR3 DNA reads TGTGCCATCAGAGGGGAGGGCGATGAGCAGTTCTTC. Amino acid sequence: CAIRGEGDEQFF.

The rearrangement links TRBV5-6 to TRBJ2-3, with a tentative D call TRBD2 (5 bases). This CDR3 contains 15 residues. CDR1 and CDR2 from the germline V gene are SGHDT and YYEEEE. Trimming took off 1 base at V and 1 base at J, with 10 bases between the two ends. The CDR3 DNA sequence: TGTGCCAGCAGCTTGACGACTACCCGCACAGATACGCAGTATTTT. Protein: CASSLTTTRTDTQYF.

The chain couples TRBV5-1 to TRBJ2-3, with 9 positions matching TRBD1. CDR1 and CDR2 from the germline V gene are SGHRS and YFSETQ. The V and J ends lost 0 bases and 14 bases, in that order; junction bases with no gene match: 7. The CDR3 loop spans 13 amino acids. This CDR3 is CASSLEGTGLLYF. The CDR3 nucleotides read TGCGCCAGCAGCTTGGAAGGGACAGGGTTGTTGTATTTT.

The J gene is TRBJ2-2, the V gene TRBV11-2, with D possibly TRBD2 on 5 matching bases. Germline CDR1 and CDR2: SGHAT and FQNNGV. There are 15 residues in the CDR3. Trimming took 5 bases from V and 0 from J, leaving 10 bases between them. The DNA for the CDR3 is TGTGCCAGCAGCGCCGGAGGAACGAACACCGGGGAGCTGTTTTTT. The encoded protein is CASSAGGTNTGELFF.

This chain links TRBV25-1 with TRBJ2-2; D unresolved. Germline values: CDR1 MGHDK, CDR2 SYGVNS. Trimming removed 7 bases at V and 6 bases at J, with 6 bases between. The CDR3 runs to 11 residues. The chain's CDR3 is CASTTAGELFF. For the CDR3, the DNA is TGTGCCAGCACCACGGCCGGGGAGCTGTTTTTT.

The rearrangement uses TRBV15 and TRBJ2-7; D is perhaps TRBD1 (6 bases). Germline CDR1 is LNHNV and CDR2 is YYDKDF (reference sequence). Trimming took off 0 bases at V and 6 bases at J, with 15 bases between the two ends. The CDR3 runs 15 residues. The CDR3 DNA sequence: TGTGCCACCAGCAGAGACGGCCCCGCCAGGGGCGAGCAGTACTTC. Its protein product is CATSRDGPARGEQYF.

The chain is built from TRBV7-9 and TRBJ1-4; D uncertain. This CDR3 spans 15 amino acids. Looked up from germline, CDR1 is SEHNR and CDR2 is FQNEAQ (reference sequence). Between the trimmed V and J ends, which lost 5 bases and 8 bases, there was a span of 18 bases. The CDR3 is CASSAHRPGEEKLFF. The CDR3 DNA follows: TGTGCCAGCAGCGCCCACAGACCTGGTGAGGAAAAACTGTTTTTT.

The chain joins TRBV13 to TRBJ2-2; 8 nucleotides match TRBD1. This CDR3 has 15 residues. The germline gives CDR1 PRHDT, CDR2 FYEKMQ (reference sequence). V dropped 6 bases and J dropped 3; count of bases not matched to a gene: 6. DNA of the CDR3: TGTGCCAGCAGTTTGTCGGACAGGGACACCGGGGAGCTGTTTTTT. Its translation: CASSLSDRDTGELFF.

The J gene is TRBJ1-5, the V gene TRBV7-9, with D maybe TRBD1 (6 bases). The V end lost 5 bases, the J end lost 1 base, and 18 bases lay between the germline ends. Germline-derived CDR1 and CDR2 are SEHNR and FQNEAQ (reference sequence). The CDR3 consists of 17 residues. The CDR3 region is CASSRGDTRLSNQPQHF. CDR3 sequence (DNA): TGTGCCAGCAGCCGAGGGGACACACGACTAAGCAATCAGCCCCAGCATTTT. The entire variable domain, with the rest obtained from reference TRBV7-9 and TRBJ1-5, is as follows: DTGVSQNPRHKITKRGQNVTFRCDPISEHNRLYWYRQTLGQGPEFLTYFQNEAQLEKSRLLSDRFSAERPKGSFSTLEIQRTEQGDSAMYLCASSRGDTRLSNQPQHFGDGTRLSIL.